The 13 T cell receptor beta chains below were found in one sample sequenced in a study of Graves' ophthalmopathy and Graves' hyperthyroidism. Using RNA transcripts, the TCR beta CDR3 regions were amplified. The first round was an RT-PCR with HTBI primers, and the second round was a multiplex PCR. TCRdb re-called the multiplex PCR reads with MiXCR, one entry per CDR3 protein. Of roughly 700,000 distinct CDR3 sequences in the sample, around 40% were seen once. Sequenced material: peripheral blood. These TCRs come from an adult man with Graves' ophthalmopathy.

This clonotype appeared many times. The chain uses TRBV29-1 and TRBJ2-7, with 9 nucleotides matching TRBD1. V lost 6 bases, J lost 6 bases, and 12 bases stayed unmatched. Germline V gene data show CDR1 as SQVTM and CDR2 as ANQGSEA. The CDR3 has 14 residues. CDR3 in amino acids: CSVGWDRVISEQYF. CDR3 DNA: TGCAGCGTCGGGTGGGACAGGGTAATCTCCGAGCAGTACTTC.

The rearrangement uses TRBV2 and TRBJ1-6, with 7 positions matching TRBD1. V shed 5 bases, J shed 9 bases, and the junction held 16 bases outside the gene matches. Germline lookup yields CDR1 SNHLY and CDR2 FYNNEI. The CDR3 runs 17 residues. The CDR3 protein is CASSLSRQGVGASPLHF. In DNA form, the CDR3 reads TGTGCCAGCAGTTTAAGTCGGCAGGGGGTTGGGGCTTCACCCCTCCACTTT.

This clonotype was seen only a few times. The V call is TRBV6-2 or TRBV6-3, the J call TRBJ2-7; 11 nucleotides agree with TRBD2. This CDR3 comprises 15 residues. V lost 2 bases and J lost 0; bases outside the gene matches: 0. CDR1 is MNHEY, CDR2 SVGEGT, per germline. The CDR3 loop is CASSYGLAGSYEQYF. DNA of the CDR3: TGTGCCAGCAGTTACGGACTAGCGGGCTCCTACGAGCAGTACTTC.

The CDR3 sequence is CATSGTSGLQETQYF. CDR3 in DNA: TGTGCCACCAGTGGGACTAGCGGGCTCCAAGAGACCCAGTACTTC. The chain is built from TRBV15 and TRBJ2-5, with 12 bases identical to TRBD2. The ends lost 6 bases at V and 1 base at J; junction bases unmatched: 3. This CDR3 has 15 residues. Germline CDR1 and CDR2: LNHNV and YYDKDF (reference sequence).

This sequence joins TRBV29-1 and TRBJ2-7; tentative D call: TRBD2 (7 bases). Germline V gene sequence: CDR1 SQVTM, CDR2 ANQGSEA. The CDR3 contains 12 residues. Trimming pared 8 bases from V and 5 bases from J, leaving 16 bases between. DNA of the CDR3: TGCAGCACTACCGGGGGGCTTGACGAGCAGTACTTC. This gives the protein CSTTGGLDEQYF.

The chain carries TRBV5-1 and TRBJ1-4; no firm D call. Germline V gives CDR1 SGHRS, CDR2 YFSETQ. Trimming shortened V by 0 bases and J by 4 bases, and 10 bases separated the two germline ends. This CDR3 spans 15 amino acids. The CDR3 sequence is CASSLAEASNEKLFF. Here the CDR3 DNA reads TGCGCCAGCAGCTTGGCCGAGGCAAGTAATGAAAAACTGTTTTTT.

On this clonotype: A much larger clone sits a single nucleotide away, making a read error possible. V usage is TRBV2 and J usage is TRBJ1-1; perhaps TRBD1 as D (6 bases). V dropped 5 bases and J dropped 2 bases, with 15 bases sitting between them. This CDR3 is 15 amino acids long. The germline CDR1 and CDR2 sequences are SNHLY and FYNNEI. As DNA, the CDR3 is TGTGCCAGCAGTCTCCCCGGGACATCAAACACTGAAGCTTTCTTT. Translation gives CASSLPGTSNTEAFF. Full variable domain (rest looked up from reference TRBV2 and TRBJ1-1): EPEVTQTPSHQVTQMGQEVILRCVPISNHLYFYWYRQILGQKVEFLVSFYNNEISEKSEIFDDQFSVERPDGSNFTLKIRSTKLEDSAMYFCASSLPGTSNTEAFFGQGTRLTVV.

This clonotype came up a few times. V is TRBV10-3 and J is TRBJ1-1, with 8 bases identical to TRBD1. Per the germline V gene, CDR1 is ENHRY and CDR2 is SYGVKD. The V gene end was trimmed by 10 bases and the J gene end by 1 base; junction bases not matched to a gene: 8. This CDR3 region has 14 residues. CDR3 protein: CASSADRGNTEAFF. CDR3 nucleotide sequence: TGTGCCAGCAGCGCCGACAGGGGGAACACTGAAGCTTTCTTT.

This clonotype was seen at least ten times. The chain combines TRBV20-1 with TRBJ1-5; a possible D gene is TRBD1 (5 bases). Trimming left V 6 bases short and J 1 base short, with 13 bases between. This CDR3 comprises 14 residues. The germline V gene encodes CDR1 DFQATT and CDR2 SNEGSKA (reference sequence). The CDR3 here is CSAYDWGSNQPQHF. The CDR3 DNA sequence: TGCAGTGCGTACGACTGGGGGAGCAATCAGCCCCAGCATTTT.

Ten or more counts support this clonotype. This sequence joins TRBV20-1 and TRBJ2-7; TRBD1 agrees at 7 bases. The germline gives CDR1 DFQATT, CDR2 SNEGSKA (reference sequence). V was pared by 5 bases and J by 3 bases, with 7 bases of the junction left unmatched. CDR3 length: 13 residues. The DNA of the CDR3 is TGCAGTGCTCTCGGGACAGCGGACTACGAGCAGTACTTC. It yields the protein CSALGTADYEQYF.

This chain links TRBV24-1 with TRBJ1-5; possible D gene TRBD1, 6 bases. Germline V lookup: CDR1 KGHDR, CDR2 SFDVKD. The CDR3 covers 15 residues. V lost 6 bases and J 5 bases, leaving 16 bases between the germline ends. The CDR3 DNA reads TGTGCCACCAGTCTTTCAGGGGCAGGGGATCAGCCCCAGCATTTT. This gives the protein CATSLSGAGDQPQHF.

This clonotype was seen many times. CDR3 sequence: CSAYGSANEKLFF. CDR3 coding DNA: TGCAGTGCTTATGGATCGGCTAATGAAAAACTGTTTTTT. The V gene is TRBV20-1, the J gene TRBJ1-4; D gene ambiguous. Per the germline V gene, CDR1 is DFQATT and CDR2 is SNEGSKA (reference sequence). V was pared by 5 bases and J by 3 bases, with 10 bases between. This CDR3 is built from 13 residues.

Ten or more counts support this clonotype. The chain recombines TRBV7-3 with TRBJ2-7, with 14 bases lining up with TRBD2. Trimming took 4 bases from V and 6 from J; bases not matched to a gene: 2. Per germline, CDR1 SGHTA and CDR2 FQGTGA. The CDR3 consists of 14 residues. CDR3 DNA sequence: TGTGCCAGCAGCTGGGGGACTAGCGGGAGCGAGCAGTACTTC. It encodes CASSWGTSGSEQYF.